The rows below give T cell receptor beta chains drawn from one sample of a study of blood T cell repertoires in COVID-19. Repertoires were generated with immunoSEQ multiplex PCR, while TCRdb's copy carries only in-frame clones and drops some. The data contain 70,000 to 90,000 clones, 74% of them singletons. Sequenced sample: peripheral blood. The receptors originated from a human donor with acute or convalescent COVID-19. The donor label of this sample is uncertain. The conserved cysteine and the conserved F or W are not part of the CDR3 here.

j_call | v_call | cdr3_aa
TRBJ1-1 | TRBV6-5 | ASNRGRFNTEAF
TRBJ2-6 | TRBV5-4 | ASSGGTSSGANVLT
TRBJ1-1 | TRBV7-3 | ASSLSAGRTEAF
TRBJ1-5 | TRBV5-5 | ASSLEQGGNQPQH
TRBJ1-1 | TRBV5-6 | ASTDTNALAEAF
TRBJ2-3 | TRBV5-1 | ASSLEVGRAGDTQY
TRBJ1-4 | TRBV5-1 | ASSSTGGWNEKLF
TRBJ2-5 | TRBV5-4 | ASSLYRAYQETQY
TRBJ2-3 | TRBV2 | ASMQRGGRNTQY
TRBJ1-2 | TRBV7-2 | ASSFLQGTLYGYT
TRBJ1-4 | TRBV5-6 | ASSEGQGGEKLF
TRBJ2-3 | TRBV5-1 | ASSYFHGGTDTQY
TRBJ1-1 | TRBV9 | ASSQEMNRDRSGTEAF
TRBJ2-3 | TRBV20-1 | SASPGGLGDTQY
TRBJ1-5 | TRBV7-8 | ASSFARGGGYSNQPQH
TRBJ2-3 | TRBV19 | ASSPGVSGVDTQY
TRBJ2-2 | TRBV7-9 | ASSFNSLTGELF
TRBJ2-5 | TRBV5-1 | ASSRDTQGTQY
TRBJ1-3 | TRBV7-2 | ASSLASPAGNTIY
TRBJ2-3 | TRBV2 | ASSVSPSTDTQY
TRBJ2-6 | TRBV7-3 | ASSGGPWSSGANVLT
TRBJ1-6 | TRBV10-3 | AISGQVNNSPLH
TRBJ2-1 | TRBV28 | ASSFPGTGNGEQF
TRBJ1-5 | TRBV7-2 | ASSLDRGNQPQH
TRBJ2-1 | TRBV18 | ASSPVPGQGNEQF
TRBJ2-5 | TRBV11-3 | ASSPGSGDQETQY
TRBJ1-2 | TRBV19 | ASSRVTNYGYT
TRBJ1-3 | TRBV19 | ASSVSFVSGNTIY
TRBJ2-1 | TRBV4-3 | ASSQDLTPYNEQF
TRBJ1-4 | TRBV11-2 | ASSWGTGIGEKLF
TRBJ1-4 | TRBV7-9 | ASSLPDRGDPSGEKLF
TRBJ1-5 | TRBV30 | AWSPRTAPEPQH